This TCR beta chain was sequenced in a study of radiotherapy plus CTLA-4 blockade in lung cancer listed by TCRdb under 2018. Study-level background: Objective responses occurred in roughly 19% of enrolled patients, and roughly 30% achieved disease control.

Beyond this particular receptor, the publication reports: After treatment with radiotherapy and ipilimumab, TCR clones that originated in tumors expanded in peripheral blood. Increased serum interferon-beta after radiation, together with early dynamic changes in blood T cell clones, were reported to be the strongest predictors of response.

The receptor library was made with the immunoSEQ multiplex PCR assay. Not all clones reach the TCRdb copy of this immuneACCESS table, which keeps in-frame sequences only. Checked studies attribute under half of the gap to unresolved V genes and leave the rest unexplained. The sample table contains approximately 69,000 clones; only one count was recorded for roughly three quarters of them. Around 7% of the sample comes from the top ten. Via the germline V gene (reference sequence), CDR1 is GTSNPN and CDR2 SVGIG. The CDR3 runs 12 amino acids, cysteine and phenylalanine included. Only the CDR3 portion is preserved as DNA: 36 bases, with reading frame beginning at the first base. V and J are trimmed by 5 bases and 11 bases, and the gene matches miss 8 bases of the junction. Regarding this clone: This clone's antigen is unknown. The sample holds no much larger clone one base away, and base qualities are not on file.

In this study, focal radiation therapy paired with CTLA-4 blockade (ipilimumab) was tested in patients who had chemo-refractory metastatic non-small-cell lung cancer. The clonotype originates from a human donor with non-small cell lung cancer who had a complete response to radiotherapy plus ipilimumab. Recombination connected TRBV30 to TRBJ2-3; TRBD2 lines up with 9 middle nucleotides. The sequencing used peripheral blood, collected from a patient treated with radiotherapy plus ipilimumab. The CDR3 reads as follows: CAWEISGGWQYF. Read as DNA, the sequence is TGTGCCTGGGAGATTAGCGGGGGTTGGCAGTATTTT.